This T cell receptor (beta chain) was retrieved from a study of tumor-infiltrating lymphocytes in localized non-small cell lung cancer. Study observations and caveats: Not all patients were TCR sequenced, owing to tissue quantity. No T-cell fraction difference was seen between IM1 and IM2 tumors.

Sequencing was performed with immunoSEQ multiplex PCR; in TCRdb, only in-frame clones are kept and a portion is missing. The data hold about 16,000 clones, with less than 55% observed a single time. This CDR3 is 16 amino acids long. Deletions cut 0 bases from V and 0 bases from J, with 11 bases between. Per germline, CDR1 SGHNT and CDR2 YYREEE (reference sequence). On this clone: Its antigen is currently unknown.

Sequencing was done on a sample of lung tumor tissue. The chain uses TRBV5-4 and TRBJ2-3; D gene uncertain. This receptor was identified in a human donor with non-small cell lung cancer. The CDR3 DNA sequence: TGTGCCAGCAGCTTGGCCGGCAAATCTAGCACAGATACGCAGTATTTT. Protein sequence: CASSLAGKSSTDTQYF.